This T cell receptor beta chain was observed in a study of PD-L1 blockade in urothelial cancer. Whole-study context: About 85% of the 29 patients were men whose urothelial cancer was bladder-origin. Blood drawn 3 weeks (second dose) and 6 weeks after treatment start was analyzed. When blood samples were assessed, the median T cell count was some 150,000.

Indicated time point: pretreatment peripheral blood. Patients had urothelial carcinoma that was locally advanced or metastatic. Libraries were prepared by immunoSEQ multiplex PCR; TCRdb keeps only in-frame clonotypes and omits some of them. The repertoire includes approximately 90,000 clones, around 87% of them detected once, and about 1.7% sits in the top ten. This CDR3 is 19 amino acids long. V dropped 4 bases and J dropped 0; count of bases not matched to a gene: 10. The chain combines TRBV5-3 with TRBJ2-2; 12 bases are a match to TRBD2. TRBV5-3 is annotated as an ORF whose role is uncertain. This receptor was taken from a man in his sixties with urothelial cancer. The starting material was PBMCs, obtained around atezolizumab (anti-PD-L1) treatment. In nucleotides, the CDR3 is TGTGCCAGAAGCCCGGCTAGCGGGAGGGCCTCCTCGAACACCGGGGAGCTGTTTTTT. Its translation: CARSPASGRASSNTGELFF.